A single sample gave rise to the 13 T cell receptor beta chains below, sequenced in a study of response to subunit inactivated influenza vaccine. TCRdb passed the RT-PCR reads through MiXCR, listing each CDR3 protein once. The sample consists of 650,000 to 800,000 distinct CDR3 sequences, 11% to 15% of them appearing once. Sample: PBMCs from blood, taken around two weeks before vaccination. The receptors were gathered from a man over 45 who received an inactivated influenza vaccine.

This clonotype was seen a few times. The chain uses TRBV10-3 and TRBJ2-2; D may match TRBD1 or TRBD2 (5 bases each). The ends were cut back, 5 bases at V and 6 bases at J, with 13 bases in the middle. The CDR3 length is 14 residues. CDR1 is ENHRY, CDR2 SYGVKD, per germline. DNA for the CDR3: TGTGCCATCAGTTCCGGGACGACTCCCGGGGAGCTGTTTTTT. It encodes CAISSGTTPGELFF.

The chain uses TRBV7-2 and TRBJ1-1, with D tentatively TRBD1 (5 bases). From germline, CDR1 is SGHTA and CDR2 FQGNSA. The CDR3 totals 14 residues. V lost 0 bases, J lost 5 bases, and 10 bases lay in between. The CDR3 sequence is CASSLALRGTEAFF. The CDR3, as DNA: TGTGCCAGCAGCTTAGCGCTAAGGGGTACTGAAGCTTTCTTT.

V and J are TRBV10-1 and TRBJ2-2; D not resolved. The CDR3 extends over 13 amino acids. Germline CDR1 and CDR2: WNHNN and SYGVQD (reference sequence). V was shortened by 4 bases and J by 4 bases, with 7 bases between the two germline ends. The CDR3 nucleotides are TGCGCCAGCAGTGGTCGGCCCACCGGGGAGCTGTTTTTT. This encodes CASSGRPTGELFF.

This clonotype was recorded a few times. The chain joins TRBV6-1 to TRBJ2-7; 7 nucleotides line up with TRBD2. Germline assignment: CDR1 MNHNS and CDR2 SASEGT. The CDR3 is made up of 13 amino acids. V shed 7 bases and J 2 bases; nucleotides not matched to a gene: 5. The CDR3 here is CASILAAPYEQYF. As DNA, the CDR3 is TGTGCCAGCATCCTAGCGGCCCCCTACGAGCAGTACTTC.

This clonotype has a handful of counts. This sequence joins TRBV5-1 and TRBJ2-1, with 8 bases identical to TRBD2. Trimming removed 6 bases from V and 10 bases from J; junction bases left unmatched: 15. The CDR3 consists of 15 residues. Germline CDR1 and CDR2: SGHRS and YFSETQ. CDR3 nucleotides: TGCGCCAGCACCGCAGGGGCGGGGGGCCCAAGGGAGCAGTTCTTC. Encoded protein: CASTAGAGGPREQFF.

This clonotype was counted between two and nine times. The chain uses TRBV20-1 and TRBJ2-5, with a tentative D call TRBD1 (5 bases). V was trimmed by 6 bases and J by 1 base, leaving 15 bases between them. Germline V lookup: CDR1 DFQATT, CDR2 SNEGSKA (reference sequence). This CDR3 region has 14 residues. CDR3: CSATGETAQETQYF. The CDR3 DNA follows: TGCAGTGCCACCGGAGAGACAGCCCAAGAGACCCAGTACTTC.

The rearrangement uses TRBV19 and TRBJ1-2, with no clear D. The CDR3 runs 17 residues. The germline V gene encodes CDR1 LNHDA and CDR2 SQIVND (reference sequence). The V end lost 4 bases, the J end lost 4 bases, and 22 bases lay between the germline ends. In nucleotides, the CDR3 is TGTGCCAGTAGTACCCCGTTGCGGGAAACGTCAGCCTATGGCTACACCTTC. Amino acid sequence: CASSTPLRETSAYGYTF. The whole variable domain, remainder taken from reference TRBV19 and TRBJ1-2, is DGGITQSPKYLFRKEGQNVTLSCEQNLNHDAMYWYRQDPGQGLRLIYYSQIVNDFQKGDIAEGYSVSREKKESFPLTVTSAQKNPTAFYLCASSTPLRETSAYGYTFGSGTRLTVV.

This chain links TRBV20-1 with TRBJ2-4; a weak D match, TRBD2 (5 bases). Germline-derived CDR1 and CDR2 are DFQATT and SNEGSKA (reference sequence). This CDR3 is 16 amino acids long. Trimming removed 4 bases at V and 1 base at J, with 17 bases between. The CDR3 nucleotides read TGCAGTGCTAAATTCGGTATAGGACTTGCCAAAAACATTCAGTACTTC. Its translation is CSAKFGIGLAKNIQYF.

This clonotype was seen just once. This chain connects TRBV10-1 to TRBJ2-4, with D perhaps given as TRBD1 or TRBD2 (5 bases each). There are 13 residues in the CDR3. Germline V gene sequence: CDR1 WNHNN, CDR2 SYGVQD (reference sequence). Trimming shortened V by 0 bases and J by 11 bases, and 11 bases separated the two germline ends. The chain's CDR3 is CASSESGPGLQYF. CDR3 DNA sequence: TGCGCCAGCAGTGAGTCGGGACCTGGGCTTCAGTACTTC.

CDR3 coding DNA: TGTGCCAGAGGGGGCACTCAGAAGGGCAATGAGCAGTTCTTC. Its protein product is CARGGTQKGNEQFF. The chain recombines TRBV2 with TRBJ2-1; 7 bases agree with TRBD1. This CDR3 is 14 amino acids long. V was pared by 9 bases and J by 6 bases, with 11 bases of the junction left unmatched. Looked up from germline, CDR1 is SNHLY and CDR2 is FYNNEI. The entire variable domain, with the rest obtained from reference TRBV2 and TRBJ2-1, is as follows: EPEVTQTPSHQVTQMGQEVILRCVPISNHLYFYWYRQILGQKVEFLVSFYNNEISEKSEIFDDQFSVERPDGSNFTLKIRSTKLEDSAMYFCARGGTQKGNEQFFGPGTRLTVL.

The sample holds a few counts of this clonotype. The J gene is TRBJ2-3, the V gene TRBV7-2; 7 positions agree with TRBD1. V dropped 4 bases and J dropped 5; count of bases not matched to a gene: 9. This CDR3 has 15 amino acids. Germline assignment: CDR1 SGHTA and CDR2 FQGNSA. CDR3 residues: CASSSMTTGVDTQYF. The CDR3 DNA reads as TGTGCCAGCAGCTCTATGACTACAGGGGTAGATACGCAGTATTTT.

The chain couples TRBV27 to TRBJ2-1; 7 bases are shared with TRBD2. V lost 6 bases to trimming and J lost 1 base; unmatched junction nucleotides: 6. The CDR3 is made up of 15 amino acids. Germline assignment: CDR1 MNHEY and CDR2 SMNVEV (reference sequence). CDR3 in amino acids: CASSNLAVSYNEQFF. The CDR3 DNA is TGTGCCAGCAGCAATCTAGCGGTATCCTACAATGAGCAGTTCTTC.

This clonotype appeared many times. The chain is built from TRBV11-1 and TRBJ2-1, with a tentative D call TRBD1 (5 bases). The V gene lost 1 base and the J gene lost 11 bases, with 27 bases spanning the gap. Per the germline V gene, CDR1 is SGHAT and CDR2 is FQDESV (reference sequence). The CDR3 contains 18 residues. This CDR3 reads CASSLEGRRSIERNQQFF. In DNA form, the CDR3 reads TGTGCCAGCAGCTTAGAGGGGCGCAGGTCTATCGAGAGGAATCAGCAGTTCTTC.